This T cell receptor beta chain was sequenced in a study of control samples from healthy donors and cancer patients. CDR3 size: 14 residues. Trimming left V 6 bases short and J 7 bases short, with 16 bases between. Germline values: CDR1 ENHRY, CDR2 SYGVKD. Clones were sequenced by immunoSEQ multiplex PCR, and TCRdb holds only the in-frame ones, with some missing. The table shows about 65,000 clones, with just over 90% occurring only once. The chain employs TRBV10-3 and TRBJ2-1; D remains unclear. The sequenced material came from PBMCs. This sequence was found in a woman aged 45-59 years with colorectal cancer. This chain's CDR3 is CAISQGEAANEQFF. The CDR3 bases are TGTGCCATCAGCCAAGGAGAAGCCGCGAATGAGCAGTTCTTC.